Below, one TCR beta chain is given with its context. V lost 2 bases to trimming and J lost 0 bases; unmatched junction nucleotides: 8. Germline CDR1 and CDR2: GTSNPN and SVGIG (reference sequence). The CDR3 has 18 residues. This specimen comes from a study of blood T cell repertoires in COVID-19. Study as a whole: COVID-19 samples, acute and convalescent, were from the United States, Italy and Spain.

The authors' processing: Using reference gene primer amplification, nucleated cell counts were estimated. Clones were sequenced by immunoSEQ multiplex PCR, and TCRdb holds only the in-frame ones, with some missing. V and J calls and clone size come straight from that table; D and trimming were deduced from the DNA. The sample yields about 120,000 clones, more than 70% seen once. The sample taken for sequencing was peripheral blood. The receptor was isolated from an older man with acute or convalescent COVID-19. The chain links TRBV30 to TRBJ2-3; TRBD2 matches at 13 bases. The CDR3 protein is CAWSRGLAGHPSTDTQYF. CDR3 nucleotides: TGTGCCTGGAGTAGGGGACTAGCGGGACATCCTAGCACAGATACGCAGTATTTT.